These 21 T cell receptor beta chains were all obtained from the same sample, sequenced in a study of PD-1 blockade in mismatch repair-deficient tumors. The data were produced by immunoSEQ multiplex PCR, yet TCRdb's version contains in-frame clones alone and is incomplete. The sample carries some 130,000 clones, almost 90% recorded once. Sequenced material: peripheral blood, taken 70 to 73 weeks after starting pembrolizumab. These receptors originate from an adult with mismatch repair-deficient cancer.

The V gene is TRBV5-1, the J gene TRBJ2-3, with 10 bases identical to TRBD2. CDR1 and CDR2 (germline): SGHRS, YFSETQ. The V segment lost 4 bases and the J segment 1 base; nucleotides outside the gene matches: 12. The CDR3 length is 18 residues. This chain's CDR3 is CASSASPTGTSGTDTQYF. The CDR3 DNA reads TGCGCCAGCAGCGCGTCTCCTACCGGGACTAGCGGCACAGATACGCAGTATTTT.

This chain joins TRBV11-2 and TRBJ2-5, with TRBD2 identical over 10 bases. CDR1 is SGHAT, CDR2 FQNNGV, per germline. CDR3 length: 16 residues. J gave up 3 bases and V 1 base, and 5 bases lay outside the gene matches. The DNA for the CDR3 is TGTGCCAGCAGCTTAGGTCCAGCGGGAGGGGAAGAGACCCAGTACTTC. It yields the protein CASSLGPAGGEETQYF. The whole variable domain, remainder taken from reference TRBV11-2 and TRBJ2-5, is EAGVAQSPRYKIIEKRQSVAFWCNPISGHATLYWYQQILGQGPKLLIQFQNNGVVDDSQLPKDRFSAERLKGVDSTLKIQPAKLEDSAVYLCASSLGPAGGEETQYFGPGTRLLVL.

The sample holds a few counts of this clone. V and J are TRBV7-9 and TRBJ2-3; 10 nucleotides line up with TRBD2. The CDR3 runs to 15 residues. Germline CDR1 is SEHNR and CDR2 is FQNEAQ (reference sequence). The V gene end was trimmed by 9 bases and the J gene end by 2 bases; junction bases not matched to a gene: 8. The CDR3 loop is CASRGLAGATDTQYF. The DNA of the CDR3 is TGTGCCAGTCGGGGGCTAGCGGGAGCCACAGATACGCAGTATTTT.

The chain employs TRBV10-3 and TRBJ2-1; 8 bases fit TRBD2. The CDR3 loop spans 18 amino acids. V shed 10 bases and J 0 bases; nucleotides not matched to a gene: 17. Germline V gives CDR1 ENHRY, CDR2 SYGVKD. The CDR3 sequence is CASRSGLGPLSSYNEQFF. The CDR3 region has the DNA TGTGCCAGCAGGTCGGGACTAGGCCCCTTGAGCTCCTACAATGAGCAGTTCTTC.

V gene TRBV27 combines with J gene TRBJ2-2; tentative D call: TRBD2 (6 bases). V shed 4 bases and J shed 3 bases, with 12 bases lying between them. Looked up from germline, CDR1 is MNHEY and CDR2 is SMNVEV (reference sequence). The length of the CDR3 is 15 residues. The CDR3 region is CASSSWEADTGELFF. DNA for the CDR3: TGTGCCAGCAGTTCTTGGGAGGCGGACACCGGGGAGCTGTTTTTT.

V and J are TRBV6-5 and TRBJ1-5; D unclear. The CDR3 is 16 amino acids. The V end was cut by 3 bases, the J end by 0 bases, with 12 bases between. Germline V CDR1 and CDR2: MNHEY, SVGAGI. The CDR3: CASSYSRRDSNQPQHF. The DNA of the CDR3 is TGTGCCAGCAGTTATTCCAGACGGGATAGCAATCAGCCCCAGCATTTT.

The chain has TRBV6-5 and TRBJ2-7; perhaps TRBD1 as D (5 bases). Germline values: CDR1 MNHEY, CDR2 SVGAGI. The CDR3 covers 13 residues. The V gene lost 6 bases and the J gene lost 0 bases, with 9 bases spanning the gap. The CDR3: CASRSRASYEQYF. In DNA, the CDR3 is TGTGCCAGCAGGAGCAGGGCCTCCTACGAGCAGTACTTC.

The gene calls are TRBV29-1 and TRBJ2-3, with 16 bases that match TRBD2. Losses at the gene ends were 6 bases for V and 4 bases for J; bases not matched to a gene: 13. The CDR3 sequence is 18 residues long. Germline assignment: CDR1 SQVTM and CDR2 ANQGSEA. The CDR3 sequence is CSVAGTSGRVGTSDTQYF. CDR3 coding DNA: TGCAGCGTCGCCGGGACTAGCGGGAGGGTGGGGACCTCAGATACGCAGTATTTT.

The rearrangement uses TRBV5-1 and TRBJ1-1, with 7 bases lining up with TRBD1. Germline CDR1 reads SGHRS; CDR2 reads YFSETQ. V shed 4 bases and J 5 bases; nucleotides not matched to a gene: 2. The CDR3 runs 12 residues. The CDR3 coding sequence is TGCGCCAGCAGCCAACAGGGGACTGAAGCTTTCTTT. Protein sequence: CASSQQGTEAFF.

V gene TRBV12-5 combines with J gene TRBJ2-1; 11 nucleotides agree with TRBD2. Trimming took 5 bases from V and 8 from J; bases not matched to a gene: 11. CDR1 LGHNT and CDR2 FRNRAP come from the germline V gene. The CDR3 runs 16 residues. The CDR3 loop reads CASGLRASGRSDEQFF. The CDR3 nucleotides are TGTGCTAGTGGTCTACGAGCTAGCGGGAGGTCCGATGAGCAGTTCTTC.

This chain links TRBV30 with TRBJ2-5, with 10 bases lining up with TRBD2. In germline, CDR1 is GTSNPN, CDR2 SVGIG (reference sequence). Trimming took 6 bases from V and 2 from J; bases not matched to a gene: 9. The CDR3 runs to 15 residues. The CDR3 loop reads CACFPTLAGQETQYF. The CDR3 DNA follows: TGTGCCTGCTTTCCGACACTAGCGGGGCAAGAGACCCAGTACTTC.

V and J are TRBV7-9 and TRBJ2-1; 9 bases map to TRBD1. Germline CDR1 is SEHNR and CDR2 is FQNEAQ (reference sequence). This CDR3 spans 16 amino acids. V gave up 0 bases and J gave up 3 bases; unmatched junction bases: 3. The CDR3 spells CASSLARTGDYNEQFF. CDR3 in DNA: TGTGCCAGCAGCTTAGCACGGACAGGGGACTACAATGAGCAGTTCTTC.

The chain uses TRBV4-1 and TRBJ2-7, with a tentative D call TRBD1 (5 bases). The germline V gene encodes CDR1 MGHRA and CDR2 YSYEKL. This CDR3 is 12 amino acids long. The germline V and J ends were trimmed by 0 bases and 7 bases, with 7 bases remaining between them. CDR3 amino acids: CASSQEGREQYF. CDR3 nucleotide sequence: TGCGCCAGCAGCCAAGAGGGGCGAGAGCAGTACTTC.

The chain combines TRBV28 with TRBJ2-5; 10 bases are shared with TRBD1. Germline values: CDR1 MDHEN, CDR2 SYDVKM. The CDR3 spans 14 residues. V lost 4 bases and J lost 5; bases outside the gene matches: 4. The CDR3 DNA reads TGTGCCAGCAGTTCGACAGGGGGCTGGGAGACCCAGTACTTC. It codes for CASSSTGGWETQYF.

The V and J genes are TRBV5-1 and TRBJ2-1; D uncertain. The CDR3 is 14 amino acids. Germline V CDR1 and CDR2: SGHRS, YFSETQ. V shed 1 base and J shed 8 bases, with 13 bases lying between them. The CDR3 nucleotides read TGCGCCAGCAGCTTGATACTGGTGGGCGATGAGCAGTTCTTC. It specifies CASSLILVGDEQFF.

This chain links TRBV7-9 with TRBJ1-4; 7 nucleotides line up with TRBD1. The CDR3 covers 17 residues. V lost 4 bases, J lost 4 bases, and 12 bases stayed unmatched. Looked up from germline, CDR1 is SEHNR and CDR2 is FQNEAQ (reference sequence). For the CDR3, the DNA is TGTGCCAGCAGCTCGACGATTTCGGACAGGTTTAATGAAAAACTGTTTTTT. This codes for CASSSTISDRFNEKLFF. Complete variable domain (other parts from reference TRBV7-9 and TRBJ1-4): DTGVSQNPRHKITKRGQNVTFRCDPISEHNRLYWYRQTLGQGPEFLTYFQNEAQLEKSRLLSDRFSAERPKGSFSTLEIQRTEQGDSAMYLCASSSTISDRFNEKLFFGSGTQLSVL.

For the CDR3, the DNA is TGCGCCAGCAGCCAAGCGGGAGGGCCGAGAGAGCAGTACTTC. Translated, it gives CASSQAGGPREQYF. The chain employs TRBV4-3 and TRBJ2-7; 8 bases are shared with TRBD2. The germline V gene encodes CDR1 LGHNA and CDR2 YSLEER. The CDR3 extends over 14 amino acids. V was pared by 1 base and J by 7 bases, with 6 bases of the junction left unmatched.

For this clone: Other DNA sequences in this specimen translate into the identical CDR3. CDR3 in amino acids: CASSPTSYEQYF. The CDR3 DNA is TGTGCCAGCAGTCCTACATCCTACGAGCAGTACTTC. The chain carries TRBV7-9 and TRBJ2-7; D is ambiguous. Per germline, CDR1 SEHNR and CDR2 FQNEAQ (reference sequence). Deletions cut 6 bases from V and 1 base from J, with 7 bases between. CDR3 length: 12 residues.

This chain links TRBV7-9 with TRBJ1-5; 7 bases are a match to TRBD1. Germline V gene data show CDR1 as SEHNR and CDR2 as FQNEAQ (reference sequence). Germline trimming cut 5 bases from V and 6 bases from J; bases unmatched to any gene: 4. The length of the CDR3 is 13 residues. CDR3 sequence reads: CASSPGGGQPQHF. The DNA for the CDR3 is TGTGCCAGCAGCCCAGGGGGGGGTCAGCCCCAGCATTTT. Full variable domain (remainder filled in from reference TRBV7-9 and TRBJ1-5): DTGVSQNPRHKITKRGQNVTFRCDPISEHNRLYWYRQTLGQGPEFLTYFQNEAQLEKSRLLSDRFSAERPKGSFSTLEIQRTEQGDSAMYLCASSPGGGQPQHFGDGTRLSIL.

This sequence joins TRBV5-1 and TRBJ1-2; no clear D. V lost 4 bases and J lost 4, with 14 bases in between. Germline CDR1 is SGHRS and CDR2 is YFSETQ. The CDR3 has 14 residues. The CDR3 protein is CASSPLSRLYGYTF. Here the CDR3 DNA reads TGCGCCAGCAGCCCCCTAAGTCGTCTCTATGGCTACACCTTC.

This sequence joins TRBV6-1 and TRBJ2-1, with D unclear. The V and J ends lost 11 bases and 4 bases respectively, with 21 bases between them. Germline CDR1 reads MNHNS; CDR2 reads SASEGT. CDR3 length equals 15 residues. The CDR3 DNA reads TGTGCCGCCAGGTCCTCGGCGGCAATATACAATGAGCAGTTCTTC. Protein: CAARSSAAIYNEQFF.